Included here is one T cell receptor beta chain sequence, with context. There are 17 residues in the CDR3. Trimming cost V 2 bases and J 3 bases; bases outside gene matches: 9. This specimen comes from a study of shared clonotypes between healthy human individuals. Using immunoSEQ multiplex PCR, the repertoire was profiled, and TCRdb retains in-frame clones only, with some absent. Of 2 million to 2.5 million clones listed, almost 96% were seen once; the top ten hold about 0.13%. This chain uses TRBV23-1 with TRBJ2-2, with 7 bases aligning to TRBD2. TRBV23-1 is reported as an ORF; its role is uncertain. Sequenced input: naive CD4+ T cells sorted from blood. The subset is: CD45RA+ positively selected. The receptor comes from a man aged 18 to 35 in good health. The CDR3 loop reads CASSQGSSGDYTGELFF. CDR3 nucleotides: TGCGCCAGCAGTCAAGGATCTAGCGGAGATTACACCGGGGAGCTGTTTTTT.